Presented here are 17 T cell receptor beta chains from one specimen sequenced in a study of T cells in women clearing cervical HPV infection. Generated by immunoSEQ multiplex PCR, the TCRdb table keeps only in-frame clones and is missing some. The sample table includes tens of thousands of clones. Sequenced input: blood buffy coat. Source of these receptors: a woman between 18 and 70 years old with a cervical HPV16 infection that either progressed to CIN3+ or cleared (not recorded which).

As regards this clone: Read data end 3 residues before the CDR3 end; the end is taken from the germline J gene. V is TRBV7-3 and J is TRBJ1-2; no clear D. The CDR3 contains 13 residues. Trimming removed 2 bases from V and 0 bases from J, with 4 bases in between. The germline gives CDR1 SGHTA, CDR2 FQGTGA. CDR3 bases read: TGTGCCAGCAGCTTATCTCCTAACTATGGC. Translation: CASSLSPNYG. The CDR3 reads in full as CASSLSPNYGYTF.

CDR3 loop: CASSPVQAPRLQETQYF. The sequenced part of the CDR3 DNA is TGTGCCAGCTCACCAGTGCAGGCCCCACGCCTACAAGAGACC. The V gene is TRBV18, the J gene TRBJ2-5; D is uncertain. The CDR3 end falls 3 residues outside the read, so it is completed with the germline J gene. CDR3 length: 17 residues. Germline lookup yields CDR1 KGHSH and CDR2 LQKENI. Trimming pared 2 bases from V and 2 bases from J, leaving 18 bases between.

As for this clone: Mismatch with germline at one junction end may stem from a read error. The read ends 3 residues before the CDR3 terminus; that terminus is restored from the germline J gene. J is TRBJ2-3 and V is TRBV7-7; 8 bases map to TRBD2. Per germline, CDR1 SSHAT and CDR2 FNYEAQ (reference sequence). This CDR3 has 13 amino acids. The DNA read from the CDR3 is TGTGCTAGCAGCTTGCGGGAGGCGGATACG. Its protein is CASSLREADT. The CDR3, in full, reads CASSLREADTQYF.

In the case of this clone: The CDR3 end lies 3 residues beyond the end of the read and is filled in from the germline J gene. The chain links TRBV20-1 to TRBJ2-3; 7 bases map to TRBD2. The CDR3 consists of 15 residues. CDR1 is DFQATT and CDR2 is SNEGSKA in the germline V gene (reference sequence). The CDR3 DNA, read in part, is TGCAGTGCTAGGTGGGCTAGCGGAGGCCAAGAGACG. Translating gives CSARWASGGQET. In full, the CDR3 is CSARWASGGQETQYF.

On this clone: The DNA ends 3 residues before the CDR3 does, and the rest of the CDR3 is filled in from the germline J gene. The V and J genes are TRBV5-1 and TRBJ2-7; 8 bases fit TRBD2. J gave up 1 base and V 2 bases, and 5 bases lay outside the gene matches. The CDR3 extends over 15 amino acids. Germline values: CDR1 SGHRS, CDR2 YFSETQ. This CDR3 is CASSFGAGGSYEQYF. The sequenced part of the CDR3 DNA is TGCGCCAGCAGCTTCGGGGCGGGGGGTTCCTACGAG. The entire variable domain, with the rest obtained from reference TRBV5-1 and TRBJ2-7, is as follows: KAGVTQTPRYLIKTRGQQVTLSCSPISGHRSVSWYQQTPGQGLQFLFEYFSETQRNKGNFPGRFSGRQFSNSRSEMNVSTLELGDSALYLCASSFGAGGSYEQYFGPGTRLTVT.

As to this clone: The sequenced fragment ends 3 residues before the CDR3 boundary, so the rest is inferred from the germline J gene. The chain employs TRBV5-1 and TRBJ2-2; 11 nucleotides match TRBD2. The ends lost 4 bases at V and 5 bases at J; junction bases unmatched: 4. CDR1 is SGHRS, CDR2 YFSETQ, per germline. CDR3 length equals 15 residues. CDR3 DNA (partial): TGCGCCAGCAGCCTTAGCGGGAGGGAAACCGGGGAG. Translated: CASSLSGRETGE. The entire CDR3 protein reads CASSLSGRETGELFF.

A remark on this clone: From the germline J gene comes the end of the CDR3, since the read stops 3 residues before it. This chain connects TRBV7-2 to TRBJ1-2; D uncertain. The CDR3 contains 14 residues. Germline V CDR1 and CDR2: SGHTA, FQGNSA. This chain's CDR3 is CASRLDHSSYDYTF. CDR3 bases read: TGTGCCAGCAGACTCGACCACAGCTCCTACGAC.

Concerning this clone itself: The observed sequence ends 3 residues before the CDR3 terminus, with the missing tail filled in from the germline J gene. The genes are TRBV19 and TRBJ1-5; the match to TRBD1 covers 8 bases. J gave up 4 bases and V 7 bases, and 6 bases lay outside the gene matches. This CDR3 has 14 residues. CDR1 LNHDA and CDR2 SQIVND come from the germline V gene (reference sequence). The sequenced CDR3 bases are TGTGCCAGTACTCCGACAGGGGAAAATCAGCCC. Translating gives CASTPTGENQP. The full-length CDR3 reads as CASTPTGENQPQHF.

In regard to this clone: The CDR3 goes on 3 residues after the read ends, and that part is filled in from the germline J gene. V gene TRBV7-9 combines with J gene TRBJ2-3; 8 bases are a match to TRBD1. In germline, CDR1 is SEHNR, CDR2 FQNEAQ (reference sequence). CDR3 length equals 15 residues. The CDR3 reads CASSAATGVTETQYF. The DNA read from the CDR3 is TGTGCCAGCAGCGCCGCGACAGGGGTAACGGAGACG.

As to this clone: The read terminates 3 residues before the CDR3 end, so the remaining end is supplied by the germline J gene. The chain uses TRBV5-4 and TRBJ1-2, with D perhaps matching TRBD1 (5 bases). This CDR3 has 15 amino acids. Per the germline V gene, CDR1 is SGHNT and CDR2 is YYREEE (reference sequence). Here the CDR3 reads CASSYRSGGSGGYTF. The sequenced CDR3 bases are TGTGCCAGCAGCTATCGATCGGGAGGGTCAGGGGGC.

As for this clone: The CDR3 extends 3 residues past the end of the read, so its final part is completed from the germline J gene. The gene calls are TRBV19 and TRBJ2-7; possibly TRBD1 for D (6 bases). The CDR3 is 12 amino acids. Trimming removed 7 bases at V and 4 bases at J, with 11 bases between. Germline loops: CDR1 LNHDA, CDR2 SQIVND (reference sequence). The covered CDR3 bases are TGTGCCAGTAAGGGCAGGGGATACGAG. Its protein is CASKGRGYE. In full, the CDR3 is CASKGRGYEQYF.

The part of the CDR3 DNA that was read is TGTGCCAGCAGCGCGGGTGACGGTCGTTACGAG. Protein sequence: CASSAGDGRYE. From start to end, the CDR3 is CASSAGDGRYEQYF. The gene calls are TRBV9 and TRBJ2-7; D not resolved. From the germline J gene comes the end of the CDR3, since the read stops 3 residues before it. Trimming took 3 bases from V and 4 from J, leaving 14 bases between them. Germline V gene sequence: CDR1 SGDLS, CDR2 YYNGEE. The CDR3 runs 14 residues.

The sequenced part of the CDR3 DNA is TGTGCCAGCAGTGAAGCAAGAACAGCTAATCAGCCG. Translating it yields CASSEARTANQP. The complete CDR3 sequence is CASSEARTANQPQYF. The genes are TRBV6-1 and TRBJ2-3; no reliable D call. The read halts 3 residues ahead of the CDR3 end, with the missing end drawn from the germline J gene. Germline V gene lookup returns CDR1 MNHNS and CDR2 SASEGT. The CDR3 spans 15 residues.

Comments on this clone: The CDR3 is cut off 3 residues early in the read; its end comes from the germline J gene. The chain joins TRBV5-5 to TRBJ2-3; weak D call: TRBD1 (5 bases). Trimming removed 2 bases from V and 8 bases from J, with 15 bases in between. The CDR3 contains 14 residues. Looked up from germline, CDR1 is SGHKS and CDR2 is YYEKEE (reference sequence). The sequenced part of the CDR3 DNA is TGTGCCAGCAGCTTTAAGGGGTCAGAATCTACG. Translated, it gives CASSFKGSEST. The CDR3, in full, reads CASSFKGSESTQYF.

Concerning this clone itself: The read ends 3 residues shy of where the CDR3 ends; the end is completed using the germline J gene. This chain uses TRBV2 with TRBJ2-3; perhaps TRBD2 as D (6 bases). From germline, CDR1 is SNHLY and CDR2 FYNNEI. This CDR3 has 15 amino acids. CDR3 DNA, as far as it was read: TGTGCCAGCCTGCCGGGGGAGACGAGCAATCAGCCG. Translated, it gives CASLPGETSNQP. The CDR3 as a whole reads CASLPGETSNQPQYF. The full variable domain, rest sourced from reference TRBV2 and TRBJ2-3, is EPEVTQTPSHQVTQMGQEVILRCVPISNHLYFYWYRQILGQKVEFLVSFYNNEISEKSEIFDDQFSVERPDGSNFTLKIRSTKLEDSAMYFCASLPGETSNQPQYFGPGTRLTVL.

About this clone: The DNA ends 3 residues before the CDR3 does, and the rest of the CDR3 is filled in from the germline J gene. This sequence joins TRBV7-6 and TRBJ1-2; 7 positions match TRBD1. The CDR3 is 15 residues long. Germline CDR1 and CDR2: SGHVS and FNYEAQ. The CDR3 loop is CASSPAPRGSYDYTF. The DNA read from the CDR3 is TGTGCCAGCAGCCCCGCCCCCAGGGGGTCCTACGAC. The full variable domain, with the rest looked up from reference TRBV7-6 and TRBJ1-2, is GAGVSQSPRYKVTKRGQDVALRCDPISGHVSLYWYRQALGQGPEFLTYFNYEAQQDKSGLPNDRFSAERPEGSISTLTIQRTEQRDSAMYRCASSPAPRGSYDYTFGSGTRLTVV.

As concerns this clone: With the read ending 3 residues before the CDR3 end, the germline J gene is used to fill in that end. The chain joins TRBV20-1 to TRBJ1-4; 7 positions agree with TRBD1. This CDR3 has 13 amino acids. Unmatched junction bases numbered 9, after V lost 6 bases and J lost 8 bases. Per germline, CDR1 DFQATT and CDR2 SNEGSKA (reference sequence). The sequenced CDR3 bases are TGCAGTGCCATTGTTACAGGGGAGGAAAAA. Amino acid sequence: CSAIVTGEEK. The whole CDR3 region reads CSAIVTGEEKLFF.